Each of the 10 T cell receptor beta chains below was sequenced from the same sample in a study of siplizumab effects on memory and regulatory T cells. Assay used: immunoSEQ multiplex PCR; TCRdb lists only in-frame clones, some missing. The data contain 120,000 or so clones, roughly 90% of them singletons. Sequencing was performed on CD4+ T cells sorted from blood. These receptors came from a human donor in good health.

This chain joins TRBV7-3 and TRBJ2-7; D is possibly TRBD1 or TRBD2 (5 bases each). The V end was cut by 5 bases, the J end by 1 base, with 9 bases between. Germline V lookup: CDR1 SGHTA, CDR2 FQGTGA. The CDR3 totals 13 residues. The CDR3 region has the DNA TGTGCCAGCAGCCCTGGGGGATCCTACGAGCAGTACTTC. Amino acid sequence: CASSPGGSYEQYF.

The chain couples TRBV19 to TRBJ1-2; D possibly corresponds to TRBD1 (6 bases). The CDR3 spans 12 residues. V was shortened by 5 bases and J by 8 bases, with 12 bases between the two germline ends. CDR1 LNHDA and CDR2 SQIVND come from the germline V gene (reference sequence). CDR3 nucleotides: TGTGCCAGTAGTGAGTACAGGGACGGCTACACCTTC. Encoded protein: CASSEYRDGYTF.

This CDR3 reads CASSLRSLAGELFF. CDR3 in DNA: TGTGCCAGCAGCTTGCGGTCCTTGGCCGGGGAGCTGTTTTTT. The J gene is TRBJ2-2, the V gene TRBV5-6; no reliable D call. In germline, CDR1 is SGHDT, CDR2 YYEEEE. V dropped 1 base and J dropped 6 bases, with 10 bases sitting between them. This CDR3 is 14 amino acids long.

Concerning this clone: Germline and junction disagree at one end, which may indicate a read error. DNA for the CDR3: TGTGCCAGCAGCTTGACAGCCAGTATTGCCTTC. This sequence encodes CASSLTASIAF. The chain joins TRBV11-2 to TRBJ1-2; tentatively, D is TRBD1 (5 bases). The germline V gene has CDR1 SGHAT and CDR2 FQNNGV. The CDR3 is 11 residues long.

The V call is TRBV15, the J call TRBJ2-7, with TRBD1 as a possible D gene (6 bases). CDR1 is LNHNV and CDR2 is YYDKDF in the germline V gene (reference sequence). The CDR3 contains 13 residues. The ends were cut back, 1 base at V and 4 bases at J, with 8 bases in the middle. Here the CDR3 reads CATSRGQEYEQYF. The CDR3 DNA reads as TGTGCCACCAGCAGAGGACAGGAGTACGAGCAGTACTTC.

This clone was seen a single time. The V call is TRBV5-1, the J call TRBJ1-2, with D maybe TRBD1 (6 bases). The germline CDR1 and CDR2 sequences are SGHRS and YFSETQ. This CDR3 contains 15 residues. V was pared by 4 bases and J by 7 bases, with 20 bases between. Written as DNA, the CDR3 is TGCGCCAGCAGCCGCCAGGGAGGGGGAGAGGGTGGCTACACCTTC. This encodes CASSRQGGGEGGYTF.

The chain combines TRBV7-8 with TRBJ1-5, with D unclear. Trimming stripped 5 bases from V and 7 bases from J, with 12 bases between. The CDR3 is 13 residues long. Germline V lookup: CDR1 SGHVS, CDR2 FQNEAQ. CDR3 in DNA: TGTGCCAGCAGCCTACCGGCGGGCCAGCCCCAGCATTTT. This sequence encodes CASSLPAGQPQHF.

The chain uses TRBV12-5 and TRBJ2-7, with 8 nucleotides matching TRBD2. V lost 5 bases and J lost 3; bases outside the gene matches: 15. Germline assignment: CDR1 LGHNT and CDR2 FRNRAP. The CDR3 is 17 residues long. The CDR3 nucleotides read TGTGCTAGTGGTCCCGGGAGGGGTTCCCCTCCACTCTACGAGCAGTACTTC. Translation gives CASGPGRGSPPLYEQYF.

This sequence joins TRBV4-1 and TRBJ1-3; possibly TRBD1 for D (5 bases). There are 16 residues in the CDR3. Between the trimmed V and J ends, which lost 5 bases and 2 bases, there was a span of 16 bases. Per germline, CDR1 MGHRA and CDR2 YSYEKL. CDR3 loop: CASSSEGTIAGNTIYF. The CDR3 DNA is TGCGCCAGCAGCTCTGAAGGGACGATCGCTGGAAACACCATATATTTT.

This clone showed up just once. The chain carries TRBV6-1 and TRBJ1-5, with unresolved D. The germline V and J ends were trimmed by 1 base and 3 bases, with 10 bases remaining between them. This CDR3 comprises 15 residues. The germline V gene encodes CDR1 MNHNS and CDR2 SASEGT. Written as DNA, the CDR3 is TGTGCCAGCAGTGAAGAGGATGACCTCAATCAGCCCCAGCATTTT. It encodes CASSEEDDLNQPQHF.